Listed below are T cell receptor beta chains from one sample, sequenced in a study of blood T cell repertoires in COVID-19. The data were produced by immunoSEQ multiplex PCR, yet TCRdb's version contains in-frame clones alone and is incomplete. The table has approximately 190,000 clones, approximately 82% seen once. The sequencing sample was made of peripheral blood. These receptors came from a human donor with acute or convalescent COVID-19. The donor label of this sample is uncertain. Each CDR3 is given with its conserved first and last residue. D genes are given only for firm matches. Where a row states a size, it is once, few, many or the class of an expanded clone; other rows omit it.

TRBV6-6,TRBD1,TRBJ1-5,few,CASSRTGSNQPQHF,TGTGCCAGCAGTCGGACAGGTAGCAATCAGCCCCAGCATTTT
TRBV3-1/TRBV3-2,TRBD2,TRBJ2-7,.,CASSLPGLAGSSYEQYF,TGTGCCAGCAGCCTTCCGGGACTAGCGGGGAGCTCCTACGAGCAGTACTTC
TRBV5-6,TRBD1,TRBJ2-5,.,CASSSTGGAETQYF,TGTGCCAGCAGCTCGACAGGGGGCGCGGAGACCCAGTACTTC
TRBV12-3/TRBV12-4,.,TRBJ1-5,.,CASSGGNSAQHF,TGTGCCAGCAGTGGAGGGAATTCGGCCCAGCATTTT
TRBV6-5,.,TRBJ1-4,once,CASSSWTGYEKLFF,TGTGCCAGCAGCTCTTGGACGGGGTATGAAAAACTGTTTTTT
TRBV4-1,TRBD2,TRBJ2-3,.,CASSWTLAARTDTQYF,TGCGCCAGCAGCTGGACTCTAGCGGCCCGCACAGATACGCAGTATTTT
TRBV5-4,.,TRBJ1-2,few,CASSWGQTRNYGYTF,TGTGCCAGCAGCTGGGGGCAGACCCGTAACTATGGCTACACCTTC
TRBV24-1,TRBD1,TRBJ1-1,.,CATSEKTGPLDTEAFF,TGTGCCACCAGTGAGAAGACAGGGCCCTTGGACACTGAAGCTTTCTTT
TRBV7-7,TRBD1,TRBJ2-7,.,CASSLVKCTGVHYEQYF,TGTGCCAGCAGCTTAGTTAAATGTACAGGGGTCCACTACGAGCAGTACTTC
TRBV18,.,TRBJ2-7,.,CASSPTAAKGLQYF,TGTGCCAGCTCACCCACAGCGGCAAAGGGCTTGCAGTACTTC
TRBV3-1/TRBV3-2,.,TRBJ2-4,.,CASSHRSPNLAKNIQYF,TGTGCCAGCAGCCATCGGTCTCCAAACCTAGCCAAAAACATTCAGTACTTC
TRBV7-9,TRBD1,TRBJ1-6,.,CASSFDRDSPLHF,TGTGCCAGCAGCTTTGACAGGGATTCACCCCTCCACTTT
TRBV28,.,TRBJ1-1,few,CATSWGQDRSTEAFF,TGTGCCACCAGCTGGGGCCAAGACAGGAGCACTGAAGCTTTCTTT
TRBV5-1,TRBD2,TRBJ2-5,.,CASSPRTSGSGETQYF,TGCGCCAGCAGCCCGCGGACTAGCGGGAGTGGGGAGACCCAGTACTTC
TRBV18,TRBD2,TRBJ2-1,.,CASSPIAGVYNEQFF,TGTGCCAGCTCACCGATAGCGGGAGTCTACAATGAGCAGTTCTTC
TRBV30,.,TRBJ1-1,.,CAWSVEGNTEAFF,TGTGCCTGGAGTGTAGAGGGGAACACTGAAGCTTTCTTT
TRBV10-3,.,TRBJ2-7,.,CAITTDSRTYEQYF,TGTGCCATCACCACGGACAGTAGAACCTACGAGCAGTACTTC
TRBV9,.,TRBJ2-7,.,CASSVGTQPSYEQYF,TGTGCCAGCAGCGTAGGGACACAACCGTCCTACGAGCAGTACTTC
TRBV5-4,TRBD1,TRBJ1-4,.,CASSLAGTGSEKLFF,TGTGCCAGCAGCTTGGCCGGGACAGGCTCCGAAAAACTGTTTTTT
TRBV2,.,TRBJ2-1,.,CASNRGVIYNEQFF,TGTGCCAGCAACCGCGGGGTTATATACAATGAGCAGTTCTTC
TRBV27,.,TRBJ2-1,.,CASSSSVGNEQFF,TGTGCCAGCAGTTCCTCCGTCGGCAATGAGCAGTTCTTC
TRBV7-2,TRBD1,TRBJ2-2,.,CASSLASGTANTGELFF,TGTGCCAGCAGCTTAGCATCGGGGACAGCGAACACCGGGGAGCTGTTTTTT
TRBV6-1,TRBD1,TRBJ2-4,.,CASSEIGGGYIQYF,TGTGCCAGCAGTGAAATAGGGGGCGGGTACATTCAGTACTTC
TRBV5-8,.,TRBJ1-4,.,CASSRGQNEKLFF,TGTGCCAGCAGCCGTGGACAGAATGAAAAACTGTTTTTT
TRBV4-3,.,TRBJ1-5,.,CASSQVSNGQPQHF,TGCGCCAGCAGCCAAGTTTCAAACGGTCAGCCCCAGCATTTT
TRBV7-8,TRBD1,TRBJ2-7,.,CASSLEAGGLNEQYF,TGTGCCAGCAGCTTAGAAGCAGGGGGCTTGAACGAGCAGTACTTC
TRBV3-1/TRBV3-2,.,TRBJ1-6,.,CASRTGGQPLHF,TGTGCCAGCAGAACGGGCGGGCAGCCCCTCCACTTT
TRBV3-1/TRBV3-2,TRBD1,TRBJ1-4,.,CASSTTGGPSEKLFF,TGTGCCAGCAGCACTACAGGGGGCCCGAGTGAAAAACTGTTTTTT
TRBV2,TRBD1,TRBJ2-7,.,CASKQGDILYEQYF,TGTGCCAGCAAGCAGGGGGATATTCTCTACGAGCAGTACTTC
TRBV5-1,TRBD2,TRBJ2-3,.,CASSPSLDGLGLAGGPSTDTQYF,TGCGCCAGCAGTCCTAGTCTGGACGGACTAGGACTAGCGGGAGGGCCATCCACAGATACGCAGTATTTT
TRBV12-5,.,TRBJ1-6,.,CASGLSQGFISPLHF,TGTGCTAGTGGTTTGAGTCAGGGGTTCATCTCACCCCTCCACTTT
TRBV19,TRBD1,TRBJ1-6,.,CASSIEPSGTAGSSYNSPLHF,TGTGCCAGTAGTATAGAGCCCTCCGGGACAGCAGGAAGCTCCTATAATTCACCCCTCCACTTT
TRBV7-2,.,TRBJ1-1,.,CASSPPGHRISEAFF,TGTGCCAGCAGTCCGCCGGGACACAGAATTTCTGAAGCTTTCTTT
TRBV3-1/TRBV3-2,.,TRBJ2-7,.,CASSQRRQGSPEQYF,TGTGCCAGCAGCCAACGCCGTCAGGGATCCCCCGAGCAGTACTTC
TRBV7-2,TRBD1,TRBJ1-5,.,CASSVDRGGHQPQHF,TGTGCCAGCAGCGTTGACAGGGGGGGTCATCAGCCCCAGCATTTT
TRBV28,.,TRBJ1-1,.,CASRPPGEAMNTEAFF,TGTGCCAGCAGACCACCGGGGGAAGCAATGAACACTGAAGCTTTCTTT
TRBV6-4,.,TRBJ2-4,.,CASSHRDTIEVDKNIQYF,TGTGCCAGCAGTCACCGGGACACGATTGAAGTCGACAAAAACATTCAGTACTTC
TRBV6-1,.,TRBJ1-1,.,CASLPAGRNTEAFF,TGTGCCAGCCTCCCGGCGGGAAGGAACACTGAAGCTTTCTTT
TRBV5-6,.,TRBJ2-2,.,CASSPRARGRSGELFF,TGTGCCAGCAGCCCCCGGGCCCGGGGGAGGAGCGGGGAGCTGTTTTTT
TRBV2,TRBD1,TRBJ1-3,once,CAIGTGGNTIYF,TGTGCCATCGGGACAGGCGGAAACACCATATATTTT
TRBV19,.,TRBJ1-2,.,CASRPGHLYGYTF,TGTGCCAGTAGACCGGGACATCTCTATGGCTACACCTTC
TRBV7-2,.,TRBJ2-5,.,CASSTTGSRETQYF,TGTGCCAGCAGTACTACAGGGAGTAGGGAGACCCAGTACTTC
TRBV18,.,TRBJ1-6,.,CASSPVEASSYNSPLHF,TGTGCCAGCTCACCGGTCGAGGCGAGCTCCTATAATTCACCCCTCCACTTT
TRBV24-1,.,TRBJ1-1,.,CATSDFEGGRTEAFF,TGTGCCACCAGTGATTTCGAGGGCGGGCGGACTGAAGCTTTCTTT
TRBV29-1,.,TRBJ2-7,.,CSVVGQGLYEQYF,TGCAGCGTTGTAGGGCAGGGGCTCTACGAGCAGTACTTC
TRBV12-5,TRBD2,TRBJ2-1,.,CASGPPSGRGNEQFF,TGTGCTAGTGGTCCCCCCAGCGGGAGAGGCAATGAGCAGTTCTTC
TRBV3-1/TRBV3-2,TRBD2,TRBJ2-7,.,CASSQRSRLAPSYEQYF,TGTGCCAGCAGCCAAAGAAGCCGACTAGCACCGAGCTACGAGCAGTACTTC